This T cell receptor beta chain was sequenced for a study of blood T cell repertoires in COVID-19 (dated by TCRdb to 2020 to 2021). For the study in its entirety: The collaborator samples originated in the United States, Italy and Spain and spanned the acute and convalescent phases of COVID-19. The material from the prospective study consisted of cDNA or gDNA derived from T cells, B-cell-depleted T cells, or PBMCs. Deeply sampled blood TCRbeta repertoires from subjects exposed to, actively infected with, or recovered from COVID-19 were included in the dataset. A freely available public database, intended as a resource for researchers studying the immune response to SARS-CoV-2, is where the repertoires were released. Samples came from the ongoing ImmuneRACE study (first 160 participants) plus 1,254 subjects from 6 global collaborators. Nearly every sample came with metadata listing a de-identified subject ID, COVID-19 status, age in years and sex. Where available, HLA class I and class II types were obtained from metadata supplied by the sample provider rather than from assay-based typing. The paper's findings and limits, for the study overall: Clinical and demographic metadata were provided uncurated, with the amount varying by source and participant.

Each collaborating institution followed its own protocols to collect whole blood in K2EDTA tubes. For TCRbeta analysis, collaborators shipped samples in one of three forms: frozen whole blood, isolated PBMCs, or DNA extracted from either of those sample types. Of note for this clone: Its antigen remains unidentified. Within one base of it there is no much larger clone, and no base qualities were kept.

TCRbeta CDR3 regions were amplified from genomic DNA using the immunoSEQ Assay, a bias-controlled multiplex PCR. As for how the authors treated the data: Nucleated cell counts per sample were estimated from amplification of reference gene primers within the assay. To quantify the absolute abundance of each unique TCRbeta CDR3 rearrangement, sequence reads were collapsed and filtered. For each sample, productive Simpson clonality was calculated as the square root of Simpson's diversity index across productive rearrangements. TCRdb limited this immuneACCESS table to in-frame rearrangements with V and J called. A share of clones is missing; checked studies link under half to unresolved V genes, and the rest is unexplained. V and J calls plus clone size are reproduced from that table; the DNA served to infer D and trimming. The sample table holds about 140,000 clones, of which about 87% were seen once. The ten top clones hold approximately 5.4% of the sample.

Deletion took 0 bases off V and 5 bases off J, with a span of 8 bases between the germline ends. Taken from the germline V gene, the CDR1 and CDR2 loops are SGHTA and FQGNSA. The CDR3 runs 13 amino acids, cysteine and phenylalanine included. The read is trimmed to its CDR3 DNA, 39 bases read in frame from base 1. Sample: peripheral blood. The rearrangement joined TRBV7-2 to TRBJ2-7; TRBD2 could be the D gene, as 5 bases match. This receptor was identified in a human donor in a cohort sampled during active COVID-19. CDR3 protein: CASSLAGSDEQYF. The nucleotide sequence is TGTGCCAGCAGCTTAGCAGGGAGTGACGAGCAGTACTTC.